This T cell receptor beta chain comes out of a study of T cell responses to AZD1222 COVID-19 vaccine. In the case of this clone: Its matching antigen is unknown.

The assay was immunoSEQ multiplex PCR, and TCRdb's table has in-frame clones only and misses some. The repertoire holds 95,000 to 150,000 clones, with roughly 90% as singletons. Study results and limitations: The study found Spike-specific TCR breadth and depth rose after two AZD1222 doses. The study reported that nearly half of spike-specific TCRs target unmutated variant regions.

Trimming stripped 1 base from V and 5 bases from J, with 14 bases between. The CDR3 is 16 amino acids. Germline V gives CDR1 SGHTA, CDR2 FQGNSA. The clonotype comes from an adult in good health. The V call is TRBV7-2, the J call TRBJ2-2, with no clear D. The sequencing here drew on peripheral blood, taken on day 0 of AZD1222 vaccination. This CDR3 reads CASSLVAGLRTGELFF. The CDR3 DNA reads TGTGCCAGCAGCTTAGTAGCAGGCCTGAGAACCGGGGAGCTGTTTTTT.